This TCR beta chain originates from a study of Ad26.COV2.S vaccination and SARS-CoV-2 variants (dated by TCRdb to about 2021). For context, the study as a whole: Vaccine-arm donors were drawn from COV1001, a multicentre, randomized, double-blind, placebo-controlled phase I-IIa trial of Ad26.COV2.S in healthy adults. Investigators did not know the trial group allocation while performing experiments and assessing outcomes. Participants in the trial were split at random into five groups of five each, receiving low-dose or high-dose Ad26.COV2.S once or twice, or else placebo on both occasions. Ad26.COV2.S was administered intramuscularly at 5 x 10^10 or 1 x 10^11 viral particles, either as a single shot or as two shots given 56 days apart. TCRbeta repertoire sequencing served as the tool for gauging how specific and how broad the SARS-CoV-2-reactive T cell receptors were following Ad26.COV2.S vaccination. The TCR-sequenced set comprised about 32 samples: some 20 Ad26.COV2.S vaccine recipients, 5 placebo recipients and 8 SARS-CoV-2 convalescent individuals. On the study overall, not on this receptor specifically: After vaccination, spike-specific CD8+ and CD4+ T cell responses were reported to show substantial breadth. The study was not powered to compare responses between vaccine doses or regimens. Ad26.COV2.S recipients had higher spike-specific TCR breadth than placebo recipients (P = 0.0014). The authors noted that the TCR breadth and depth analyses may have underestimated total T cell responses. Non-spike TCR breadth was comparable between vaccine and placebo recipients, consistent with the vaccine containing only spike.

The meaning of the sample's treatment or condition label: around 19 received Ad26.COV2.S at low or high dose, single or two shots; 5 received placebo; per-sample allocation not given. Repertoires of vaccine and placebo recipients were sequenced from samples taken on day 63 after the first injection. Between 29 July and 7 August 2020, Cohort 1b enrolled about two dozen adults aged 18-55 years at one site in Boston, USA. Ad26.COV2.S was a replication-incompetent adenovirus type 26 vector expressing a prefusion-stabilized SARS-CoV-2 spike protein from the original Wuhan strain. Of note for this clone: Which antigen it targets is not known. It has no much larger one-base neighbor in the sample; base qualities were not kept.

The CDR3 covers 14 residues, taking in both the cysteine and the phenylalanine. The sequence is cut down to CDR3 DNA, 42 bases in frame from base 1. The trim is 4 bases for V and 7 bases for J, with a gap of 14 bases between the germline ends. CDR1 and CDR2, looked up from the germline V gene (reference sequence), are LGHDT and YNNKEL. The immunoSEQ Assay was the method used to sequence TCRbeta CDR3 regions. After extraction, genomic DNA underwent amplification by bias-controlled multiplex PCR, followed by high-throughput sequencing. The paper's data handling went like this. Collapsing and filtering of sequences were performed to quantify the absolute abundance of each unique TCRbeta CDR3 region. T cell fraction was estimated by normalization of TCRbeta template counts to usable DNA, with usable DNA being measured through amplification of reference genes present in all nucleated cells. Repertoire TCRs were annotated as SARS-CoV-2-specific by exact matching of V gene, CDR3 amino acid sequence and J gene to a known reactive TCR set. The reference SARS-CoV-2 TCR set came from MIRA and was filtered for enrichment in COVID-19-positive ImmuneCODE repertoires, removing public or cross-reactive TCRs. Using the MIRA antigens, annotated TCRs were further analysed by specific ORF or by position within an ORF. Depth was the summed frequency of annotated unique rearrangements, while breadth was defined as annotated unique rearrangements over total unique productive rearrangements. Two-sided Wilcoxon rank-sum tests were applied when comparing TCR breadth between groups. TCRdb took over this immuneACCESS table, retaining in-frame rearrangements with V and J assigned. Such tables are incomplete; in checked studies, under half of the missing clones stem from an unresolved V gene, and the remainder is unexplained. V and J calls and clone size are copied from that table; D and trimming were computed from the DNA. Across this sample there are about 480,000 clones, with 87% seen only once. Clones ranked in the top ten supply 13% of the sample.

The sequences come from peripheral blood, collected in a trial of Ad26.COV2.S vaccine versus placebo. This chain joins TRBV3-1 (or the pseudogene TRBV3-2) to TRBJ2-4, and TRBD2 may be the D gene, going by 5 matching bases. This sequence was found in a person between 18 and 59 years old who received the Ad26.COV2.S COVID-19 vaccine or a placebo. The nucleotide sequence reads TGTGCCAGCAGCCCCTGGGGAGAGGAGAACATTCAGTACTTC. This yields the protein CASSPWGEENIQYF.